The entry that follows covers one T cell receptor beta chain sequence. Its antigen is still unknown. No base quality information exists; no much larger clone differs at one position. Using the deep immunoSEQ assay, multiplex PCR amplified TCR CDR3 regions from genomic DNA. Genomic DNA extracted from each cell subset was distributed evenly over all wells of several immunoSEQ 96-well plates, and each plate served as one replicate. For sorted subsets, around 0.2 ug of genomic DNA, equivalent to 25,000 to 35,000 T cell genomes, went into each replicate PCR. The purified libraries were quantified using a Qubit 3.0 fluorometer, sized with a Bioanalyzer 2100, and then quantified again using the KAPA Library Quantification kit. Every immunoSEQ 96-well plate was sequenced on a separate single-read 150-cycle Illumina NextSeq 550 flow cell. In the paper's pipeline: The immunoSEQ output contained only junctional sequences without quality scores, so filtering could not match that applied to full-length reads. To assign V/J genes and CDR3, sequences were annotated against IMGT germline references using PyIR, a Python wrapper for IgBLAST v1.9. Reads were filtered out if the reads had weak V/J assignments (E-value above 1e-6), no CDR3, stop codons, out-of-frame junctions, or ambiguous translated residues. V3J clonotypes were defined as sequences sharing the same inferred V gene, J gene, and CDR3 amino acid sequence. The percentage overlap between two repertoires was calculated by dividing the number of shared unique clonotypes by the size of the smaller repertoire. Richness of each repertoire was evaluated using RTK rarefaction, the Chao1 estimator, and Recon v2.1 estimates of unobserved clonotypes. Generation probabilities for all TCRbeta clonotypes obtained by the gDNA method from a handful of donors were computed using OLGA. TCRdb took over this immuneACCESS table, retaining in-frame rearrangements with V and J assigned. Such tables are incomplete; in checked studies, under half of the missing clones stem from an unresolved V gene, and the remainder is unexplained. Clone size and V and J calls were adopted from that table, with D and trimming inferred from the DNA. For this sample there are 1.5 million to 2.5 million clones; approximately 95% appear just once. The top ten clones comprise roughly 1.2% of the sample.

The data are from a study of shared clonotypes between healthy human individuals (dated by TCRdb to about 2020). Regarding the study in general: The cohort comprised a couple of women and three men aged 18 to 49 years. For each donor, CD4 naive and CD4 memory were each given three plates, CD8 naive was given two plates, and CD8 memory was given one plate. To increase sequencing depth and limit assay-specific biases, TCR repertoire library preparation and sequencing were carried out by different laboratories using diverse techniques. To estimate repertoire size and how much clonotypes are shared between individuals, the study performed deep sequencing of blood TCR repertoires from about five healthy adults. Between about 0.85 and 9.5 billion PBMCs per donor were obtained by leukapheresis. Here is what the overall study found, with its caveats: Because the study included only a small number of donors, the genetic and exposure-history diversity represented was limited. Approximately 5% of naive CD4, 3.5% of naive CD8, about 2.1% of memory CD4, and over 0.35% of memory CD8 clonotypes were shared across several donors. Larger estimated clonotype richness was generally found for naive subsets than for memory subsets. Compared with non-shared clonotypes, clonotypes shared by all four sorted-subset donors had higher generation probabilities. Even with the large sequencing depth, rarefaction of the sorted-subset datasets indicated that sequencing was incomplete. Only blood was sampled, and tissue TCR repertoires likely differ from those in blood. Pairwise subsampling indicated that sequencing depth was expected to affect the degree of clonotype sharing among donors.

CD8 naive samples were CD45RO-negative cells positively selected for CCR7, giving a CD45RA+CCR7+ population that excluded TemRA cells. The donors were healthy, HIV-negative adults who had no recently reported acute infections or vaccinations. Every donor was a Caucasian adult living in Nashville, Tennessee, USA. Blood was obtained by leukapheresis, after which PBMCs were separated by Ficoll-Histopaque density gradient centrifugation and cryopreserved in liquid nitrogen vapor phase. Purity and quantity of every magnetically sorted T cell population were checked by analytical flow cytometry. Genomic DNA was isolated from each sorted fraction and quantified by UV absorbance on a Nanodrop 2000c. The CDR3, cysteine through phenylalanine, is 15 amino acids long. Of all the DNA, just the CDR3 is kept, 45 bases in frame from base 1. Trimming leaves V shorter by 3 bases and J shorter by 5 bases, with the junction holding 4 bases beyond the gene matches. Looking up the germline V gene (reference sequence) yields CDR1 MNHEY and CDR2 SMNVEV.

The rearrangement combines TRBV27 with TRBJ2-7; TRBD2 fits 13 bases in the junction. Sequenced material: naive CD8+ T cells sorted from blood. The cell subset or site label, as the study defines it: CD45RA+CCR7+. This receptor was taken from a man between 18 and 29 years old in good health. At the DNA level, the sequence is TGTGCCAGCAGTTTTACTAGCGGGGGGGGGCACGAGCAGTACTTC. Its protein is CASSFTSGGGHEQYF.